This TCR beta chain was retrieved from a study of vaccination and CD4 T cells after COVID-19. Regarding this clonotype: What it binds is not known.

Trimming pared 8 bases from V and 4 bases from J, leaving 15 bases between. The CDR3 is made up of 14 amino acids. Looked up from germline, CDR1 is LNHDA and CDR2 is SQIVND (reference sequence). Specified treatment: approximately nine-day PBMC culture with coronavirus spike peptide pools or control peptides (ViraFEST assay). The Oncomine TCR Beta short-read assay sequenced DNA from cultured CD4+ T cells. Investigators obtained genomic DNA by extraction from cultured CD4+ T cells. Via MiXCR, TCRdb re-called the PCR reads, giving one row per CDR3 protein. The sample carries about 8,500 distinct CDR3 sequences, 45% to 60% recorded once.

This receptor was identified in a human donor who had recovered from COVID-19. Sequenced material: CD4+ T cells from blood, cultured in vitro. The chain combines TRBV19 with TRBJ1-5; D may be TRBD1 (6 bases). CDR3 DNA: TGTGCCAGTGACGAAACAGGGACAAATCAGCCCCAGCATTTT. Its translation is CASDETGTNQPQHF.